This TCR beta chain emerged from a study of blood T cells in healthy people across ages. Trimming pared 5 bases from V and 4 bases from J, leaving 6 bases between. The V gene's germline CDR1 is LGHNT and CDR2 FRNRAP. This CDR3 region has 11 residues. Together with a sample-barcoded 5' primer, a J-beta primer mix was included in a second PCR lasting roughly 6 to 12 cycles. Via MiXCR, TCRdb re-called the 5' RACE reads, giving one row per CDR3 protein. Counted here are over 750,000 distinct CDR3 sequences, 25% occurring once; the ten biggest clones make up 9% to 9.5%. The sample was also reused in another study, on T cells of mothers and their children. This second study notes: The donor cohort consisted of a few healthy Caucasian mothers and their six children. Inherited differences only slightly affect thymic shaping of TCR recombination output.

The TCR was taken from a boy younger than 18 in good health. The gene calls are TRBV12-5 and TRBJ2-7, with D hard to call. The sequenced material came from blood. CDR3 sequence: CASGKLYEQYF. The CDR3 region has the DNA TGTGCTAGTGGTAAACTGTACGAGCAGTACTTC.